This TCR beta chain was identified in a study of long-term antiretroviral therapy in people with HIV. The run of the v3.0 immunoSEQ assay was at survey level. Produced via immunoSEQ multiplex PCR; TCRdb's table is partial and in-frame only. The data contain tens of thousands of clones, less than 90% of them seen just once; the ten biggest clones take up less than 8%. Treatment for every participant with HIV took place in the United States. Germline CDR1 and CDR2: SGHRS and YFSETQ. Trimming pared 3 bases from V and 2 bases from J, leaving 16 bases between. The CDR3 has 16 amino acids. Details on this clone: Its target is not known.

Study-wide findings and caveats: Even long-term ART left TRB diversity below transplant donor controls, despite gains. Missing from the dataset were any data on ART adherence, viral resistance or therapy changes.

The clonotype was recovered from a man younger than 35 with HIV. Sequencing was performed on unsorted PBMCs, taken 1 year after starting antiretroviral therapy. The V gene is TRBV5-1, the J gene TRBJ2-3; the D gene could be TRBD1 or TRBD2 (5 bases each). CDR3 sequence reads: CASSWDPGTFTDTQYF. As DNA, the CDR3 is TGCGCCAGCAGCTGGGACCCCGGGACCTTCACAGATACGCAGTATTTT.